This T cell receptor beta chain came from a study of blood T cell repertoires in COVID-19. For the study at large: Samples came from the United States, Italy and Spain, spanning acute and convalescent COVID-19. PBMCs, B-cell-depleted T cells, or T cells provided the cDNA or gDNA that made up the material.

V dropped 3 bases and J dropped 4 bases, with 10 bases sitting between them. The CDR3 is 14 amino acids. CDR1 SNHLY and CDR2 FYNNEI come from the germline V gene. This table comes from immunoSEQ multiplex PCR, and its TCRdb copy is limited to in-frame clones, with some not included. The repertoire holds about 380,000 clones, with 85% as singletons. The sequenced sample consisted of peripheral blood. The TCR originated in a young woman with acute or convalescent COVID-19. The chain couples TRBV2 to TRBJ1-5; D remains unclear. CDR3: CASSDKAENQPQHF. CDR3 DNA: TGTGCCAGCAGTGACAAGGCGGAAAATCAGCCCCAGCATTTT.